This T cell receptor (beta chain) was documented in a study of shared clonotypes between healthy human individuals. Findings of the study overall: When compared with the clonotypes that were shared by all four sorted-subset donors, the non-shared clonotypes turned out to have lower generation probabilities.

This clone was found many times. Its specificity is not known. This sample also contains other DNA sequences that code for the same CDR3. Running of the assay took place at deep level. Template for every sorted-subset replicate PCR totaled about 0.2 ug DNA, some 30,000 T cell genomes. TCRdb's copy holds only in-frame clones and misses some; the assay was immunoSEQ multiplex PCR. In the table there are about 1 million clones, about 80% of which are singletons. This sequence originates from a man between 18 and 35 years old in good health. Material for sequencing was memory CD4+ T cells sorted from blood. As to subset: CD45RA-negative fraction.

CDR3 bases: TGCGCCAGCAGCTTGGATGGGGCTAACAATCAGCCCCAGCATTTT. Encoded protein: CASSLDGANNQPQHF. The chain couples TRBV5-1 to TRBJ1-5; tentatively, D is TRBD1 (5 bases). Germline-derived CDR1 and CDR2 are SGHRS and YFSETQ. The germline V and J ends were trimmed by 0 bases and 3 bases, with 10 bases remaining between them. The CDR3 length is 15 residues.